This entry lists 12 T cell receptor beta chains sequenced from one sample in a study of Graves' ophthalmopathy and Graves' hyperthyroidism. As the template, RNA transcripts were used to amplify TCR beta CDR3 regions. First-round RT-PCR with HTBI primers preceded a second-round multiplex PCR. TCRdb redid the calling of the multiplex PCR reads with MiXCR, one entry per CDR3 protein. The sample includes over a million distinct CDR3 sequences, roughly two fifths seen only once; the top ten take around 10%. Sequencing was carried out using peripheral blood or thyroid tissue (not recorded which). The source is an adult man with Graves' hyperthyroidism.

This clonotype was observed many times. The chain employs TRBV20-1 and TRBJ1-1; possible D gene TRBD1, 5 bases. V was clipped by 5 bases and J by 0 bases, with 10 bases between them. From germline, CDR1 is DFQATT and CDR2 SNEGSKA (reference sequence). The CDR3 runs 13 residues. The CDR3 DNA reads TGCAGTGCTGGGACGAGTATGAACACTGAAGCTTTCTTT. Translated, it gives CSAGTSMNTEAFF.

This clonotype has ten or more counts. The rearrangement links TRBV29-1 to TRBJ1-2, with 7 bases matching TRBD1. Germline CDR1 is SQVTM and CDR2 is ANQGSEA. J lost 1 base, V lost 6 bases, and 14 bases had no gene match. CDR3 size: 16 residues. CDR3 nucleotides: TGCAGCGTACCTCGAACCGGGACAGTTAATAACTATGGCTACACCTTC. Translation: CSVPRTGTVNNYGYTF.

This clonotype was observed a handful of times. The chain couples TRBV10-2 to TRBJ1-1; 7 bases agree with TRBD1. CDR3 length equals 14 residues. The germline gives CDR1 WSHSY, CDR2 SAAADI. With 7 bases clipped from V and 5 bases from J, the junction kept 10 bases outside the gene matches. The CDR3 is CASTPTGAVTEAFF. In nucleotides, the CDR3 is TGCGCCAGCACACCTACAGGGGCGGTTACTGAAGCTTTCTTT.

V is TRBV20-1 and J is TRBJ2-2, with 12 bases lining up with TRBD2. Germline V gene sequence: CDR1 DFQATT, CDR2 SNEGSKA (reference sequence). The CDR3 is 18 residues long. After removal of 5 bases from V and 0 bases from J, the junction contained 10 bases not matched to a gene. CDR3 in amino acids: CSARRTGTSGPNTGELFF. Here the CDR3 DNA reads TGCAGTGCTCGACGAACCGGGACTAGCGGGCCGAACACCGGGGAGCTGTTTTTT.

The table lists this clonotype with many counts. A read error is possible here, since a much larger clone lies one base away. In nucleotides, the CDR3 is TGTGCCAGCAGCATGGACACTGAAGCTTTCTTT. It translates to CASSMDTEAFF. The rearrangement links TRBV4-2 to TRBJ1-1; no definite D call. Trimming took off 5 bases at V and 3 bases at J, with 4 bases between the two ends. This CDR3 spans 11 amino acids. The germline CDR1 and CDR2 sequences are LGHNA and YNFKEQ.

This clonotype was detected many times. The chain employs TRBV7-9 and TRBJ2-5; no definite D call. Germline V CDR1 and CDR2: SEHNR, FQNEAQ (reference sequence). The V and J ends lost 4 bases and 5 bases respectively, with 11 bases between them. CDR3 length equals 13 residues. Here the CDR3 DNA reads TGTGCCAGCAGCTACGTCGTGAAGGAGACCCAGTACTTC. Protein: CASSYVVKETQYF.

This clonotype was found a few times. CDR3 in DNA: TGTGCCAGCAGCCACTCTTCGGCAGGGAAAATTGAAGCTTTCTTT. Its protein is CASSHSSAGKIEAFF. The rearrangement uses TRBV4-2 and TRBJ1-1; possibly TRBD1 for D (5 bases). Trimming cost V 3 bases and J 7 bases, with 18 bases left between them. This CDR3 is built from 15 residues. The V gene's germline CDR1 is LGHNA and CDR2 YNFKEQ.

On this clonotype: This may be a read error, as it is one base from a much larger clone. The chain joins TRBV20-1 to TRBJ1-5; a possible D gene is TRBD1 (5 bases). The germline CDR1 and CDR2 sequences are DFQATT and SNEGSKA (reference sequence). V dropped 6 bases and J dropped 5 bases, with 23 bases sitting between them. The CDR3 extends over 16 amino acids. The chain's CDR3 is CSARKRTRPTDQPQHF. The DNA of the CDR3 is TGCAGTGCCAGGAAAAGGACAAGGCCGACGGATCAGCCCCAGCATTTT.

V gene TRBV2 combines with J gene TRBJ1-5; D not resolved. Germline V gives CDR1 SNHLY, CDR2 FYNNEI. V was pared by 4 bases and J by 5 bases, with 21 bases between. The CDR3 contains 17 residues. The CDR3 nucleotides read TGTGCCAGCAGTGGAATCGGGAATGCTTCGGAGTATCAGCCCCAGCATTTT. Amino acid sequence: CASSGIGNASEYQPQHF.

This clonotype was picked up a small number of times. The chain combines TRBV24-1 with TRBJ1-1; D is unclear. The CDR3 loop spans 11 amino acids. CDR1 and CDR2 from the germline V gene are KGHDR and SFDVKD. V was clipped by 3 bases and J by 9 bases, with 7 bases between them. CDR3 coding DNA: TGTGCCACCAGTGATACCAGGAAAGCTTTCTTT. Its translation is CATSDTRKAFF.

J is TRBJ1-5 and V is TRBV6-4; 8 positions agree with TRBD1. There are 16 residues in the CDR3. Germline CDR1 and CDR2: MRHNA and SNTAGT. The ends lost 3 bases at V and 11 bases at J; junction bases unmatched: 15. CDR3 amino acids: CASSESPGGGRETQHF. CDR3 nucleotides: TGTGCCAGCAGTGAATCGCCAGGGGGCGGACGGGAGACCCAGCATTTT.

The table lists this clonotype with a few counts. The rearrangement joins TRBV7-2 to TRBJ2-2; TRBD1 agrees at 9 bases. Trimming cost V 2 bases and J 7 bases; bases outside gene matches: 5. The CDR3 extends over 15 amino acids. From germline, CDR1 is SGHTA and CDR2 FQGNSA. Written as DNA, the CDR3 is TGTGCCAGCAGCTTAACAGGGGGCTTGGACGGGGAGCTGTTTTTT. Residues: CASSLTGGLDGELFF.